This T cell receptor beta chain was profiled in a study of resident and recirculating memory T cells in vitiligo. Germline V CDR1 and CDR2: SGHTA, FQGTGA. V shed 5 bases, J shed 5 bases, and the junction held 9 bases outside the gene matches. The CDR3 length is 15 residues. Only in-frame clones appear in the TCRdb table, and some are missing; sequencing was by immunoSEQ multiplex PCR. The sample records some 70,000 clones, approximately 90% being singletons. General study findings and limits: Vitiligo lesions lacked a unique dominant clone, and clonality varied.

Remarks on this clone: The antigen remains undetermined.

This chain connects TRBV7-3 to TRBJ2-5; 9 nucleotides match TRBD2. Sample: blood. The TCR sequence derives from a male donor with vitiligo. CDR3 nucleotide sequence: TGTGCCAGCAGCATGGCGGGGGGGCCAGCCGAGACCCAGTACTTC. Translation: CASSMAGGPAETQYF.